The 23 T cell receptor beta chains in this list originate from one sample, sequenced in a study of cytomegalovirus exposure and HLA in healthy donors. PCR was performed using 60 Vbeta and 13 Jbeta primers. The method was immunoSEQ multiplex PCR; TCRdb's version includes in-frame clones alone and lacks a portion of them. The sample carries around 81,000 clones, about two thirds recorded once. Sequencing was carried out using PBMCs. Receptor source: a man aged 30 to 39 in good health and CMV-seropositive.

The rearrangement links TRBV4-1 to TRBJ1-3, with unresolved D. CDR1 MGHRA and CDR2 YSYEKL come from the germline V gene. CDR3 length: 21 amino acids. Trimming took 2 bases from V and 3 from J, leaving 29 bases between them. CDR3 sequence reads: CASSQIRGVRVPLFVGNTIYF. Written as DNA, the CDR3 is TGCGCCAGCAGCCAAATTAGAGGTGTCCGAGTCCCTTTGTTTGTTGGAAACACCATATATTTT.

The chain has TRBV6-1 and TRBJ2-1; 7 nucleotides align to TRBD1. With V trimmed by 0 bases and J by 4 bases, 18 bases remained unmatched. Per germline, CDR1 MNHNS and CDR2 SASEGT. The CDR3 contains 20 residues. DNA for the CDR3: TGTGCCAGCAGTGAAGCCCCGGGACAGACCCGGGACAGCCAATACAATGAGCAGTTCTTC. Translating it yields CASSEAPGQTRDSQYNEQFF.

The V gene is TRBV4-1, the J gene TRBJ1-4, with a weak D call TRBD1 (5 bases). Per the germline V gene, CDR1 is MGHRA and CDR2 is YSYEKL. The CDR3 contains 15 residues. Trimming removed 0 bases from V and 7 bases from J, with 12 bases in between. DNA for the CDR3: TGCGCCAGCAGCCAAGAACAGGACACCTTTGAAAAACTGTTTTTT. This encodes CASSQEQDTFEKLFF.

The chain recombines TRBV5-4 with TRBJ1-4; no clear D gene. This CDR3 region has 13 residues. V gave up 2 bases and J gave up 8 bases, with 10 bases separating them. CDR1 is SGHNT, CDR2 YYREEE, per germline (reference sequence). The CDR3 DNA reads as TGTGCCAGCAGCTTCCTCGTCGGGGAAAAACTGTTTTTT. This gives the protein CASSFLVGEKLFF.

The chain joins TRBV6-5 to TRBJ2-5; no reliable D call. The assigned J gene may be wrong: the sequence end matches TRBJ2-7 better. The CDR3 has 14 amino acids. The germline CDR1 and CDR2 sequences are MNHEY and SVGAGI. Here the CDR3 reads CASSYDGYSYEQYF. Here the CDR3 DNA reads TGTGCCAGCAGTTACGACGGGTACTCCTACGAGCAGTACTTC.

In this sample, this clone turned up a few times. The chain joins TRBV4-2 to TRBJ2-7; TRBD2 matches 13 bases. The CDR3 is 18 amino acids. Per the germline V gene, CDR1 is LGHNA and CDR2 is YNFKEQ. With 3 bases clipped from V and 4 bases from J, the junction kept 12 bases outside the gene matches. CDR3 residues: CASSQATSGRTTNYEQYF. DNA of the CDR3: TGTGCCAGCAGCCAGGCGACTAGCGGGAGGACAACCAATTACGAGCAGTACTTC.

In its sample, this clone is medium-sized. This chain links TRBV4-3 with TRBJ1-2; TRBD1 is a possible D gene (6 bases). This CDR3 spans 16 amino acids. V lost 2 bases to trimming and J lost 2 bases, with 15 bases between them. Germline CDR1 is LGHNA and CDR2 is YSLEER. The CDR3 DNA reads TGCGCCAGCAGCCAAATTAACAGGGATAGAAACTATGGCTACACCTTC. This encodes CASSQINRDRNYGYTF.

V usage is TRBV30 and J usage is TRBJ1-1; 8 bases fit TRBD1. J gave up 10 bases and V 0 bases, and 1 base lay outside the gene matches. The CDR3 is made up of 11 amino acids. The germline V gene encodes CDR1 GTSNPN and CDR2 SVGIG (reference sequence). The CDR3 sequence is CAWSVTGGAFF. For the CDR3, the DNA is TGTGCCTGGAGTGTAACAGGGGGAGCTTTCTTT.

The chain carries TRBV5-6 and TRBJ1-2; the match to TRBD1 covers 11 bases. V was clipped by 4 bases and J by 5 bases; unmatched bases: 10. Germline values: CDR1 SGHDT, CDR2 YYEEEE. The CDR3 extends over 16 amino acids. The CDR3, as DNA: TGTGCCAGCAGCCCCGGGACAGGGGGAGCTTTATATGGCTACACCTTC. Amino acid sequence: CASSPGTGGALYGYTF. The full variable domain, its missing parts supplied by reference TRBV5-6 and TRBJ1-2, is DAGVTQSPTHLIKTRGQQVTLRCSPKSGHDTVSWYQQALGQGPQFIFQYYEEEERQRGNFPDRFSGHQFPNYSSELNVNALLLGDSALYLCASSPGTGGALYGYTFGSGTRLTVV.

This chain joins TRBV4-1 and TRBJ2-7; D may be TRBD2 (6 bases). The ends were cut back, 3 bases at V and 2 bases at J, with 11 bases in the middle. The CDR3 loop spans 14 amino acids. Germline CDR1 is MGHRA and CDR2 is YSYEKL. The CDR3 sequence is CASSQLSGAYEQYF. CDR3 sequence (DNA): TGCGCCAGCAGCCAGTTATCGGGGGCCTACGAGCAGTACTTC.

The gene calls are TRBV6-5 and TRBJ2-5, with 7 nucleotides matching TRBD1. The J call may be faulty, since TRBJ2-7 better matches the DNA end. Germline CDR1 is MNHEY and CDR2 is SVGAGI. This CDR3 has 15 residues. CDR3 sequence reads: CASLGYRGPYDEQYF. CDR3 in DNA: TGTGCCAGCTTAGGATACAGGGGCCCTTACGACGAGCAGTACTTC.

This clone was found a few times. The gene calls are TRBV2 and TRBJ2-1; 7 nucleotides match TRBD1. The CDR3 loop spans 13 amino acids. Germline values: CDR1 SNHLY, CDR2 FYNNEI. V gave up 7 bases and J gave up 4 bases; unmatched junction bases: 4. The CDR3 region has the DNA TGTGCCAGCACTTTGGGACAGTACAATGAGCAGTTCTTC. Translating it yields CASTLGQYNEQFF.

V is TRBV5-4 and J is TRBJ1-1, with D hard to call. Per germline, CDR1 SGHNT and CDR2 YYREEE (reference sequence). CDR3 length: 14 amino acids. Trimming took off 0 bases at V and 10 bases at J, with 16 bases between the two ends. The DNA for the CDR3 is TGTGCCAGCAGCTTGGCCAATCGACGGGAGGGAGCTTTCTTT. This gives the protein CASSLANRREGAFF.

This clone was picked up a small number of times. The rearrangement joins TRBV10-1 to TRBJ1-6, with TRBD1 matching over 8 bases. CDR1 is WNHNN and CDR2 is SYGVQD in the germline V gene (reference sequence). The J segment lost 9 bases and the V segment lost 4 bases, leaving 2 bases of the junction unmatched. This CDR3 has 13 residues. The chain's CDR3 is CASSGQGTSPLHF. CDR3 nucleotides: TGCGCCAGCAGTGGACAGGGGACTTCACCCCTCCACTTT.

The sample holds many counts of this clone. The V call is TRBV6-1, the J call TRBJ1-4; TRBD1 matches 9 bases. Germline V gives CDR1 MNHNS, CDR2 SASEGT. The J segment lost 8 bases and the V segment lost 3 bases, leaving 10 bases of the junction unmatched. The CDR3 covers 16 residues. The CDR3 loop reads CASSDATGGIREKLFF. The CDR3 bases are TGTGCCAGCAGTGACGCCACAGGGGGCATAAGGGAAAAACTGTTTTTT.

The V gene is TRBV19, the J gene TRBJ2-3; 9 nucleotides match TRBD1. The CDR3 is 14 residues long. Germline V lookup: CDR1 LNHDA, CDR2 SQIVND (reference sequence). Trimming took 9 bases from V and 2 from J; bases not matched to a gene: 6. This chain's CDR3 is CASRDRALTDTQYF. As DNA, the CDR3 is TGTGCCAGCCGGGACAGGGCTCTCACAGATACGCAGTATTTT.

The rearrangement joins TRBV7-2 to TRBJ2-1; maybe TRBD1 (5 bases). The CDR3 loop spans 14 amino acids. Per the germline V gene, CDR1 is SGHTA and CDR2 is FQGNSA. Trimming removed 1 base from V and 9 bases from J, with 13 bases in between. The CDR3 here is CASSLGSARGEQFF. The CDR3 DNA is TGTGCCAGCAGCTTAGGGTCGGCTAGGGGTGAGCAGTTCTTC.

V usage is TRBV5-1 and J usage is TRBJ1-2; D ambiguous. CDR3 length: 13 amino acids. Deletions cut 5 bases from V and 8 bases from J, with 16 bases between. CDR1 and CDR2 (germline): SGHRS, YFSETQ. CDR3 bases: TGCGCCAGCAGGTACGGCCCCGAGGGAGGCTACACCTTC. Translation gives CASRYGPEGGYTF.

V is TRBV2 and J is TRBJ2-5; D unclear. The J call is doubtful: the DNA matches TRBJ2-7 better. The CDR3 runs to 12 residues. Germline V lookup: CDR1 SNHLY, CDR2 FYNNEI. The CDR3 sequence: CASSDKPYEQYF. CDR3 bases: TGTGCCAGCAGTGATAAGCCCTACGAGCAGTACTTC.

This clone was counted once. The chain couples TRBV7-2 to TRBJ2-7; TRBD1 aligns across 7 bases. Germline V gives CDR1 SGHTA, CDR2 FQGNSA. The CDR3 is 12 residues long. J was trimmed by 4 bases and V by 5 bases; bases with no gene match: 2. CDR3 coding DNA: TGTGCCAGCAGCCAACAGGGGTACGAGCAGTACTTC. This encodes CASSQQGYEQYF.

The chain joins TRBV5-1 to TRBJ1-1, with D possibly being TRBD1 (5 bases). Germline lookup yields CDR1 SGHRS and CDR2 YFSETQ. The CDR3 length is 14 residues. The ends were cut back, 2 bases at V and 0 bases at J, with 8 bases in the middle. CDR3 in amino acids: CASSLGQVNTEAFF. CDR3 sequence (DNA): TGCGCCAGCAGCTTAGGACAAGTGAACACTGAAGCTTTCTTT.

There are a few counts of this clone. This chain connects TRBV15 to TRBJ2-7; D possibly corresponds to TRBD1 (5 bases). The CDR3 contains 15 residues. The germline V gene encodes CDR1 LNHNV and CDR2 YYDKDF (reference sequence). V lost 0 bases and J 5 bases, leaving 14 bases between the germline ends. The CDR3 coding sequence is TGTGCCACCAGCAGAGATCCTAGGGGCGTGGACGAGCAGTACTTC. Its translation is CATSRDPRGVDEQYF. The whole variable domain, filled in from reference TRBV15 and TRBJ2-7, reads DAMVIQNPRYQVTQFGKPVTLSCSQTLNHNVMYWYQQKSSQAPKLLFHYYDKDFNNEADTPDNFQSRRPNTSFCFLDIRSPGLGDTAMYLCATSRDPRGVDEQYFGPGTRLTVT.

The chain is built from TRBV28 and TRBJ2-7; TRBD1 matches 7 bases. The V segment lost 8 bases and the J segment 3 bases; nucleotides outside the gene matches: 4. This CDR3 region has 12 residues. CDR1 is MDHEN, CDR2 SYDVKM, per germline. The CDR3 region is CASRDRDYEQYF. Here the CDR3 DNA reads TGTGCCAGCCGGGACAGAGACTACGAGCAGTACTTC.